This TCR beta chain came from a study of shared clonotypes between healthy human individuals. Study summary: Per donor, three plates held CD4 naive cells, three held CD4 memory, two held CD8 naive and one held CD8 memory.

In germline, CDR1 is MDHEN, CDR2 SYDVKM. The CDR3 extends over 14 amino acids. J gave up 0 bases and V 8 bases, and 3 bases lay outside the gene matches. Findings and caveats of the study: Among a handful of donors, approximately 5% of naive CD4 clonotypes were found in common.

Assay execution took place at the deep level. Only in-frame clones appear in the TCRdb table, and some are missing; sequencing was by immunoSEQ multiplex PCR. This sample has roughly 2,300,000 clones; around 90% occur once, and the top ten carry 0.37%. Division of CD4+ cells produced a CD45RA+ naive subset and a CD45RA-negative memory subset. As for this clone: Its specificity is unknown.

The sample taken for sequencing was naive CD4+ T cells from PBMCs. Regarding subset: CD45RA+ positively selected. The rearrangement joins TRBV28 to TRBJ2-3; 9 bases are a match to TRBD2. The source of this sequence is a man between 18 and 29 years old in good health. Some clones in this sample may be carry-over from other donors' samples. The CDR3: CASGLATSTDTQYF. CDR3 nucleotides: TGTGCCAGCGGACTAGCGACTAGCACAGATACGCAGTATTTT.